Below are 20 T cell receptor beta chains sequenced from a single sample in a study of blood T cell repertoires in COVID-19. The protocol was immunoSEQ multiplex PCR, while the TCRdb copy is restricted to in-frame clones and leaves out a portion. The sample lists approximately 150,000 clones, more than 75% occurring once. The material sequenced was peripheral blood. The receptors were gathered from a woman aged 65 to 85 with acute or convalescent COVID-19.

The chain employs TRBV27 and TRBJ1-2, with 8 bases fitting TRBD1. Germline-derived CDR1 and CDR2 are MNHEY and SMNVEV (reference sequence). The CDR3 sequence is 13 residues long. Unmatched junction bases numbered 4, after V lost 5 bases and J lost 5 bases. In DNA, the CDR3 is TGTGCCAGCAGTGTCAACAGGGGGTATGGCTACACCTTC. Translating gives CASSVNRGYGYTF.

CDR3 DNA sequence: TGTGCCGCTTCCCGGGACAGGAACACTGAAGCTTTCTTT. It translates to CAASRDRNTEAFF. This chain joins TRBV18 and TRBJ1-1; 7 bases align to TRBD1. CDR3 length: 13 amino acids. The V gene's germline CDR1 is KGHSH and CDR2 LQKENI. Trimming at V came to 11 bases and at J to 1 base, leaving 7 bases not matched to a gene.

This clone has a single count. The CDR3 spells CASRSYREETQYF. In DNA, the CDR3 is TGTGCCAGCAGGTCTTACAGAGAAGAGACCCAGTACTTC. The chain uses TRBV27 and TRBJ2-5; no firm D call. CDR3 length: 13 amino acids. V was pared by 6 bases and J by 3 bases, with 11 bases between. Germline CDR1 is MNHEY and CDR2 is SMNVEV (reference sequence).

This sequence joins TRBV6-5 and TRBJ2-5; 12 bases line up with TRBD1. This CDR3 is 14 amino acids long. Germline assignment: CDR1 MNHEY and CDR2 SVGAGI. The V and J ends lost 6 bases and 5 bases, in that order; junction bases with no gene match: 4. The CDR3 DNA reads TGTGCCAGCAGGGGGACAGGGGGCACCGAGACCCAGTACTTC. Protein: CASRGTGGTETQYF.

The chain recombines TRBV29-1 with TRBJ2-5; possible D gene TRBD1, 6 bases. The CDR3 has 12 residues. Germline CDR1 reads SQVTM; CDR2 reads ANQGSEA. With 6 bases removed from V and 1 base from J, the gap between germline ends came to 9 bases. The CDR3 coding sequence is TGCAGCGTATCGGACAGCCAAGAGACCCAGTACTTC. Its translation is CSVSDSQETQYF.

This sequence joins TRBV7-2 and TRBJ2-7; TRBD2 might be the D (5 bases). The CDR3 is 13 amino acids. Germline loops: CDR1 SGHTA, CDR2 FQGNSA. The V end was cut by 1 base, the J end by 12 bases, with 16 bases between. CDR3 coding DNA: TGTGCCAGCAGCTTAGACCTAGCCGGAGTCCCGTACTTC. It codes for CASSLDLAGVPYF.

The count of this clone is one. The CDR3 reads CASSVIQGNEQFF. CDR3 nucleotide sequence: TGTGCCAGCAGCGTAATACAGGGGAATGAGCAGTTCTTC. The J gene is TRBJ2-1, the V gene TRBV2; TRBD1 matches 7 bases. The CDR3 contains 13 residues. Per the germline V gene, CDR1 is SNHLY and CDR2 is FYNNEI. Trimming removed 6 bases from V and 7 bases from J; junction bases left unmatched: 6.

V gene TRBV18 combines with J gene TRBJ1-2, with TRBD1 matching over 11 bases. CDR3 length: 14 residues. The V gene's germline CDR1 is KGHSH and CDR2 LQKENI. V shed 4 bases, J shed 10 bases, and the junction held 8 bases outside the gene matches. The DNA for the CDR3 is TGTGCCAGCTCACGTGGACAGGGGGCCCCCCCCTACACCTTC. This gives the protein CASSRGQGAPPYTF.

The V gene is TRBV19, the J gene TRBJ1-5; D is perhaps TRBD1 (5 bases). The CDR3 contains 15 residues. Trimming took 6 bases from V and 5 from J, leaving 17 bases between them. Germline V gene lookup returns CDR1 LNHDA and CDR2 SQIVND (reference sequence). CDR3 amino acids: CASREGVTVDQPQHF. The DNA of the CDR3 is TGTGCCAGTAGAGAAGGGGTGACAGTGGATCAGCCCCAGCATTTT.

The table lists this clone with a count of one. Within the sample, other DNA sequences also encode this same CDR3. V gene TRBV7-2 combines with J gene TRBJ2-5, with TRBD1 matching 9 bases. J gave up 2 bases and V 3 bases, and 1 base lay outside the gene matches. Germline CDR1 SGHTA, CDR2 FQGNSA. The CDR3 runs 14 residues. The CDR3 DNA follows: TGTGCCAGCAGCTTCGACAGGGGGCAAGAGACCCAGTACTTC. Translation gives CASSFDRGQETQYF.

The V call is TRBV5-1, the J call TRBJ1-2; D not resolved. This CDR3 is built from 12 residues. The germline V gene has CDR1 SGHRS and CDR2 YFSETQ. Trimming removed 0 bases at V and 8 bases at J, with 8 bases between. The CDR3 DNA reads TGCGCCAGCAGCTTGGATCGGCGGGGCTACACCTTC. This gives the protein CASSLDRRGYTF.

This rearrangement joins TRBV5-1 to TRBJ1-1; 8 positions agree with TRBD1. With V trimmed by 5 bases and J by 3 bases, 6 bases remained unmatched. This CDR3 has 14 residues. The germline V gene has CDR1 SGHRS and CDR2 YFSETQ. CDR3 sequence reads: CASRSGQEHTEAFF. As DNA, the CDR3 is TGCGCCAGCAGATCGGGACAGGAGCACACTGAAGCTTTCTTT.

CDR3: CASSQRQGAPGYGYTF. The CDR3 nucleotides read TGTGCCAGCAGCCAGAGACAGGGCGCCCCAGGTTATGGCTACACCTTC. The chain employs TRBV5-4 and TRBJ1-2, with 7 positions matching TRBD1. Looked up from germline, CDR1 is SGHNT and CDR2 is YYREEE (reference sequence). The CDR3 runs to 16 residues. V was pared by 4 bases and J by 5 bases, with 14 bases of the junction left unmatched.

V and J are TRBV4-3 and TRBJ2-5; 12 nucleotides align to TRBD1. Germline trimming cut 0 bases from V and 9 bases from J; bases unmatched to any gene: 11. The CDR3 spans 17 residues. The germline CDR1 and CDR2 sequences are LGHNA and YSLEER. CDR3 residues: CASSQDRGTGGAVAQYF. The CDR3 DNA reads as TGCGCCAGCAGCCAAGATAGAGGGACAGGGGGCGCGGTGGCCCAGTACTTC.

This chain connects TRBV6-5 to TRBJ2-7, with D possibly matching TRBD1 (5 bases). Trimming cost V 8 bases and J 5 bases, with 13 bases left between them. The CDR3 spans 12 residues. CDR1 is MNHEY, CDR2 SVGAGI, per germline. In DNA form, the CDR3 reads TGTGCCAGCTCTAAGGTCAGGGACGAGCAGTACTTC. Amino acids: CASSKVRDEQYF.

The chain employs TRBV24-1 and TRBJ2-3; 7 nucleotides line up with TRBD2. Trimming removed 5 bases from V and 3 bases from J; junction bases left unmatched: 10. Germline V gene sequence: CDR1 KGHDR, CDR2 SFDVKD. The CDR3 runs 16 residues. CDR3 sequence: CATSGGTSAETDTQYF. CDR3 DNA: TGTGCCACCAGTGGAGGAACTAGCGCCGAAACAGATACGCAGTATTTT.

J is TRBJ2-7 and V is TRBV7-8; 12 bases map to TRBD2. The CDR3 loop spans 16 amino acids. Germline assignment: CDR1 SGHVS and CDR2 FQNEAQ. V was clipped by 5 bases and J by 2 bases; unmatched bases: 7. The CDR3 coding sequence is TGTGCCAGCAGCCCGGGGACTAGCGGGTTAACCTACGAGCAGTACTTC. Its translation: CASSPGTSGLTYEQYF.

This clone was counted a few times. The V gene is TRBV27, the J gene TRBJ1-2, with D possibly matching TRBD1 (5 bases). The CDR3 extends over 13 amino acids. Germline values: CDR1 MNHEY, CDR2 SMNVEV (reference sequence). Trimming removed 6 bases from V and 4 bases from J, with 12 bases in between. The CDR3, as DNA: TGTGCCAGCAGCACAGGAATGAGCTATGGCTACACCTTC. Its protein is CASSTGMSYGYTF.

This clone has a single count. V is TRBV6-5 and J is TRBJ1-1; the match to TRBD1 covers 7 bases. This CDR3 spans 15 amino acids. V trimming: 0 bases; J trimming: 2 bases; junction bases outside the gene matches: 3. Germline-derived CDR1 and CDR2 are MNHEY and SVGAGI. CDR3 residues: CASSYSGTVNTEAFF. The CDR3 DNA reads TGTGCCAGCAGTTACTCAGGGACAGTAAACACTGAAGCTTTCTTT.

The chain is built from TRBV27 and TRBJ1-5, with D tentatively TRBD1 (5 bases). V lost 5 bases and J 8 bases, leaving 16 bases between the germline ends. Germline CDR1 MNHEY, CDR2 SMNVEV (reference sequence). The length of the CDR3 is 14 residues. The CDR3 is CASSGGGIGEPQHF. The CDR3 region has the DNA TGTGCCAGCAGTGGGGGGGGAATTGGCGAGCCCCAGCATTTT.